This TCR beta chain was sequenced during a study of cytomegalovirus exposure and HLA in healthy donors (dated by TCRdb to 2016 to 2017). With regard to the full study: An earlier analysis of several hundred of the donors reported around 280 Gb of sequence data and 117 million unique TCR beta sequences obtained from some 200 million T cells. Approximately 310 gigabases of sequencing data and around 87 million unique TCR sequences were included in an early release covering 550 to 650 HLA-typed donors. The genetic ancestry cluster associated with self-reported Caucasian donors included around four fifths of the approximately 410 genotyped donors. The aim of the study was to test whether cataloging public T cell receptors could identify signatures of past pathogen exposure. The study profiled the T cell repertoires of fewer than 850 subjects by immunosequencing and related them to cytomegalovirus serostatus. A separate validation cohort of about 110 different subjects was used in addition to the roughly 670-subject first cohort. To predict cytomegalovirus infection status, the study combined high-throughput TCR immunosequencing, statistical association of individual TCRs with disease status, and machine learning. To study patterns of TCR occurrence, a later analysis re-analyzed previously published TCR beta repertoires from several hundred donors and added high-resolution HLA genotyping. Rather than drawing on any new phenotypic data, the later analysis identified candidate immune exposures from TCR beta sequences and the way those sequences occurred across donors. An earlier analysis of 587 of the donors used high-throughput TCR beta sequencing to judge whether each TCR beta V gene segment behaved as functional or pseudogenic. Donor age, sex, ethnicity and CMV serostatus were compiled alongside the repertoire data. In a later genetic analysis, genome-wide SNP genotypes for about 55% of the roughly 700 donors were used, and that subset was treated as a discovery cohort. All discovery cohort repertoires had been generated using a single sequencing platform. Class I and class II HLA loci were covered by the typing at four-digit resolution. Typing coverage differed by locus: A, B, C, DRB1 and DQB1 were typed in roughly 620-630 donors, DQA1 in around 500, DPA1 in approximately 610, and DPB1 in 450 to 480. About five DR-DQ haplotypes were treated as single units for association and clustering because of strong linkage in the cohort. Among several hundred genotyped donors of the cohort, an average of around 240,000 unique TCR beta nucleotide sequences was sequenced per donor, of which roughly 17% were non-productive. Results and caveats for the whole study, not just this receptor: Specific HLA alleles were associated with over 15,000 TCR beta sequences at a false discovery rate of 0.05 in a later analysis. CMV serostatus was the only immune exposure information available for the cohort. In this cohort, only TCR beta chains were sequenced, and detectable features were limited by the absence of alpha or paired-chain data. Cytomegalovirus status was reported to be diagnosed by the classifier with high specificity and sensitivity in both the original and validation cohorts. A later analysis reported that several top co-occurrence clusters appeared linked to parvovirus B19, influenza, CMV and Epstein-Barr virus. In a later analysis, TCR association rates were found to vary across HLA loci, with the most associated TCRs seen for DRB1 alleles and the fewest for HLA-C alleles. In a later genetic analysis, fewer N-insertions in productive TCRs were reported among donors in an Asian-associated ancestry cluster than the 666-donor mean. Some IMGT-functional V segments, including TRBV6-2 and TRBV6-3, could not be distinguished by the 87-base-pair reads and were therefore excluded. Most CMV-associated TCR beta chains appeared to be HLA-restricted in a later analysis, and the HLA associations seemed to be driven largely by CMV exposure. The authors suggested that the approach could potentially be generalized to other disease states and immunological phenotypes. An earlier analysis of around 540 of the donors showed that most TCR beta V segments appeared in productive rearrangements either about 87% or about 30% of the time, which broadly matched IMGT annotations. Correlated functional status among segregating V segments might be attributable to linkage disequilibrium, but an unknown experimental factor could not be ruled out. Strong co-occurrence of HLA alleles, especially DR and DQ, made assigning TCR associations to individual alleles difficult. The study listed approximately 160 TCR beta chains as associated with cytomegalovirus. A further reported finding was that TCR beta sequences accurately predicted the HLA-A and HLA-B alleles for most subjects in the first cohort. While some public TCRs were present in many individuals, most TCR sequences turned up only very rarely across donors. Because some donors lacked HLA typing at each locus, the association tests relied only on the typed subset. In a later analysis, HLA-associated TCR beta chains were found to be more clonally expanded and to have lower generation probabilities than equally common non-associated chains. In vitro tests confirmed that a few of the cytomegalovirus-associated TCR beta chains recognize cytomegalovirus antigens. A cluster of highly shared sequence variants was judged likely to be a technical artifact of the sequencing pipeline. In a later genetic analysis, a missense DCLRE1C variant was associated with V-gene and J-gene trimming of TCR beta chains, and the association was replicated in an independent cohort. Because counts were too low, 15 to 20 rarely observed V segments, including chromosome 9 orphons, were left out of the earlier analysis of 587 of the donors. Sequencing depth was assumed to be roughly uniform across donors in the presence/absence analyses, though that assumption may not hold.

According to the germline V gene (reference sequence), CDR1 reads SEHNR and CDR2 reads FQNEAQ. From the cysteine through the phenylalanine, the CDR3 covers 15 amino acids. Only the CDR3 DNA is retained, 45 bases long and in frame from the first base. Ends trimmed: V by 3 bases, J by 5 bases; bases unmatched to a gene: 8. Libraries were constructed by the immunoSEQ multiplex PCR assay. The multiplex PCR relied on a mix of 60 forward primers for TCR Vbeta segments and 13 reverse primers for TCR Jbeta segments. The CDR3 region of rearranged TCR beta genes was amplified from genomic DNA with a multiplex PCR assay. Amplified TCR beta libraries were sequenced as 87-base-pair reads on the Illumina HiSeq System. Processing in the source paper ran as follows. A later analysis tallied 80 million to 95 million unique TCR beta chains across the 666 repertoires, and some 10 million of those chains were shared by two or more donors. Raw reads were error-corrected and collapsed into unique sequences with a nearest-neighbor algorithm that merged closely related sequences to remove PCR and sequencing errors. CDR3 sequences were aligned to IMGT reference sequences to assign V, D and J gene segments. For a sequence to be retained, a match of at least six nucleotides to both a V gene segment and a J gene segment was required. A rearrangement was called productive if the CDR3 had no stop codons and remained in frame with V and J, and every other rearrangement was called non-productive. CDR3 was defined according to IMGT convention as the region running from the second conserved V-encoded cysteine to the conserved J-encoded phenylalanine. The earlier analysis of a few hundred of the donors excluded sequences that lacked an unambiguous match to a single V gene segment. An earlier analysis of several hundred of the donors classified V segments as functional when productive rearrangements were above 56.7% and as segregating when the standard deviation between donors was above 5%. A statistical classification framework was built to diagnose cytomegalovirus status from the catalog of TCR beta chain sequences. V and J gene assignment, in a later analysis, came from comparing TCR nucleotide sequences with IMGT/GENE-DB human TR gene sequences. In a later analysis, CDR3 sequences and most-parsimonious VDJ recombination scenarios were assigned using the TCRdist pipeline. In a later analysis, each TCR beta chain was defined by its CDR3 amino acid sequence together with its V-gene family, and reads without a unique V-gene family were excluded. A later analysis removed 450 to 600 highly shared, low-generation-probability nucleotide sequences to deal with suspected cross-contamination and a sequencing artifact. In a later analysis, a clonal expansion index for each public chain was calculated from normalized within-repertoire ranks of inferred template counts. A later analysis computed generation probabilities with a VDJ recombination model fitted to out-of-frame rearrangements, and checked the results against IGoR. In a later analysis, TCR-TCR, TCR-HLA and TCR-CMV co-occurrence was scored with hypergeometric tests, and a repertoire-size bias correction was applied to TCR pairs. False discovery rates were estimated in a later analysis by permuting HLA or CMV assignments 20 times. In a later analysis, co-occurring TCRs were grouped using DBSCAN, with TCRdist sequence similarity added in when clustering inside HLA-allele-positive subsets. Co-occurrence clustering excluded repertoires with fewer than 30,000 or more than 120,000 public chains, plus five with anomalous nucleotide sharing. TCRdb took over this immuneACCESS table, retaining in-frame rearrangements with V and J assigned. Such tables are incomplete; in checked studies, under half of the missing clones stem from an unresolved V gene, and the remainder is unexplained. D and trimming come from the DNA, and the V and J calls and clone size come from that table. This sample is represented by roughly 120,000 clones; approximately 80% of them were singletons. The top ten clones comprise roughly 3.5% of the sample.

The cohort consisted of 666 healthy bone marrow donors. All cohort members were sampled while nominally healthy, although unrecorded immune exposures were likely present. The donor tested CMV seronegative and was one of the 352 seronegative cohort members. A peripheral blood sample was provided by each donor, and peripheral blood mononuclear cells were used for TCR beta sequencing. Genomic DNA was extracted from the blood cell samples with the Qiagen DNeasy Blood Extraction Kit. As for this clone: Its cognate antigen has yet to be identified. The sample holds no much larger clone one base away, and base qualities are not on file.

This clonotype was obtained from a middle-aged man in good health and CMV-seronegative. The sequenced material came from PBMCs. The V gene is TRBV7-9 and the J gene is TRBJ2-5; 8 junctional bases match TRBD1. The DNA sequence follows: TGTGCCAGCAGCTTGCCAGGGGGCGCGGGGGAGACCCAGTACTTC. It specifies CASSLPGGAGETQYF. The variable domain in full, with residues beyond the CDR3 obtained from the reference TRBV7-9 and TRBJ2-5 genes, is DTGVSQNPRHKITKRGQNVTFRCDPISEHNRLYWYRQTLGQGPEFLTYFQNEAQLEKSRLLSDRFSAERPKGSFSTLEIQRTEQGDSAMYLCASSLPGGAGETQYFGPGTRLLVL.